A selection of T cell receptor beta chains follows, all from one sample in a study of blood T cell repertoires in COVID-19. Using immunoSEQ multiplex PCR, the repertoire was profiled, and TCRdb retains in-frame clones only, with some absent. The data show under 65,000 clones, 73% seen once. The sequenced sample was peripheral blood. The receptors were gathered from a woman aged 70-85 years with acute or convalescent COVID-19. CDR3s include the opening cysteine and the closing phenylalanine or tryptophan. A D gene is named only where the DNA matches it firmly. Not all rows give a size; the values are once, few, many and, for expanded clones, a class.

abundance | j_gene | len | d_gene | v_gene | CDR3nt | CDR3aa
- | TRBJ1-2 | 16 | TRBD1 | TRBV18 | TGTGCCAGCTCACCATCCATTGGGACAGCGAGCTATGGCTACACCTTC | CASSPSIGTASYGYTF
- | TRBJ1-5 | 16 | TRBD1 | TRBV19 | TGTGCCAGTAGAAGCGGAGGGGGCTGGGCCCGTCAGCCCCAGCATTTT | CASRSGGGWARQPQHF
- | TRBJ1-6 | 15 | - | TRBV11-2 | TGTGCCAGCAGCTTATTTGGGGGGGGTAATTCACCCCTCCACTTT | CASSLFGGGNSPLHF
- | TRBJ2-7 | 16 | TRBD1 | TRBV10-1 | TGCGCCAGCAGCCGAGGTGGACAGGCGAGCTCCTACGAGCAGTACTTC | CASSRGGQASSYEQYF
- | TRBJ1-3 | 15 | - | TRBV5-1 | TGCGCCAGCAGCTTCGGCGGGGGTTCTGGAAACACCATATATTTT | CASSFGGGSGNTIYF
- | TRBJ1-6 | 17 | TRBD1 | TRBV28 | TGTGCCAGCAGTACATGGACAGGGAGCCTTATTAATTCACCCCTCCACTTT | CASSTWTGSLINSPLHF
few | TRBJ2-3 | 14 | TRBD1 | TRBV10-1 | TGCGCCAGCAGTGACGACAGGGTAGCAGATACGCAGTATTTT | CASSDDRVADTQYF
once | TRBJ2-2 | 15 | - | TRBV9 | TGTGCCAGCAGCGTAGACGGACATTCCGCAGGGGAGCTGTTTTTT | CASSVDGHSAGELFF
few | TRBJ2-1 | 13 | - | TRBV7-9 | TGTGCCAGCAGCCACGACCCGGGGAATGAGCAGTTCTTC | CASSHDPGNEQFF
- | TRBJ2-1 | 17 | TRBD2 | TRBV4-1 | TGCGCCAGCAGCCAAGGCATCTTGGGCGGGGGGGGAAATGAGCAGTTCTTC | CASSQGILGGGGNEQFF
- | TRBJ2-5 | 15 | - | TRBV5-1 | TGCGCCAGCAGCTTGGCCCGAGCAGGCCAAGAGACCCAGTACTTC | CASSLARAGQETQYF
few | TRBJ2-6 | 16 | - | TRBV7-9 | TGTGCCAGCAGCTTTAGTCCCAACTCTGGGGCCAACGTCCTGACTTTC | CASSFSPNSGANVLTF
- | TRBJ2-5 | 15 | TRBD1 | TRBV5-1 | TGCGCCAGCAGCTTGGGCTACGGACAGGGGGGGACCCAGTACTTC | CASSLGYGQGGTQYF
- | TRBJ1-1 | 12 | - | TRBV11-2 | TGTGCCAGCAGTTACGGGTGGGCTGAAGCTTTCTTT | CASSYGWAEAFF
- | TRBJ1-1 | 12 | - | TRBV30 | TGTGCCTGGAGTCCTCAGGGCACTGAAGCTTTCTTT | CAWSPQGTEAFF
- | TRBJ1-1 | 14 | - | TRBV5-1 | TGCGCCAGCAGCTTGGCCGACAGAAACACTGAAGCTTTCTTT | CASSLADRNTEAFF
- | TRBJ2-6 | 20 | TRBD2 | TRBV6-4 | TGTGCCAGCAGTGTTTCGGGACTAGCCGCCTCGAGCTCTGGGGCCAACGTCCTGACTTTC | CASSVSGLAASSSGANVLTF
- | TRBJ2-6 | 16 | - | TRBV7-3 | TGTGCCAGCAGCTTTACAGGGCCCTCTGGGGCCAACGTCCTGACTTTC | CASSFTGPSGANVLTF
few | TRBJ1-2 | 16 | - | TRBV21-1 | TGTGCCAGCAGCAAAGCGGTATTGGGAGCGATCTATGGCTACACCTTC | CASSKAVLGAIYGYTF
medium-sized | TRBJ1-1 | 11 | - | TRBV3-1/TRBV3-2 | TGTGCCAGCCAGGGGAACACTGAAGCTTTCTTT | CASQGNTEAFF
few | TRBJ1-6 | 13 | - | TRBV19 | TGTGCCAGCCGGGGACAAGGGGATTCACCCCTCCACTTT | CASRGQGDSPLHF
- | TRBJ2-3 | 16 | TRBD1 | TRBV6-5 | TGTGCCAGCAGTTACGCCCGGGCGGGGACAGGAGATACGCAGTATTTT | CASSYARAGTGDTQYF
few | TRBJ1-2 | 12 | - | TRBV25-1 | TGTGCCAGCAGTCTCACAGGGTATGGCTACACCTTC | CASSLTGYGYTF
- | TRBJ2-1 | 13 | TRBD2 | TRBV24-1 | TGTGCCACGGTCGGGGAGGGCCACAATGAGCAGTTCTTC | CATVGEGHNEQFF
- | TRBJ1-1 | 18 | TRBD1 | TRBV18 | TGTGCCAGCTCACCAGTTATCATAGGACAGGGGGCGGGTACTGAAGCTTTCTTT | CASSPVIIGQGAGTEAFF
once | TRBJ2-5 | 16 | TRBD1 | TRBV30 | TGTGCCTGGAGTCCCAATATAGGGGGCGGAAGGGAGACCCAGTACTTC | CAWSPNIGGGRETQYF
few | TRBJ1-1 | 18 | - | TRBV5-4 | TGTGCCAGCAGCTTGTTTCGAGGGACTTCCGTGGTAAACACTGAAGCTTTCTTT | CASSLFRGTSVVNTEAFF
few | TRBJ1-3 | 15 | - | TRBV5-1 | TGCGCCAGCAGCTTGGCAGGGACACCGGGAAACACCATATATTTT | CASSLAGTPGNTIYF
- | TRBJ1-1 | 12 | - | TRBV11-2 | TGTGCCAGCAGCTTAGGGACATTCGAAGCTTTCTTT | CASSLGTFEAFF
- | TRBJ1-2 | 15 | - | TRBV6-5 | TGTGCCAGCAGGGACCCTGGGACTCCCTGGAATGGCTACACCTTC | CASRDPGTPWNGYTF
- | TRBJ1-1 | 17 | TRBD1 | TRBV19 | TGTGCCAGTAGTAGATCCCGGGACAGAGCAATGAACACTGAAGCTTTCTTT | CASSRSRDRAMNTEAFF
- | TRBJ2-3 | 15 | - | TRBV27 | TGTGCCAGCAGTTTAGGTTTACAGAACACAGATACGCAGTATTTT | CASSLGLQNTDTQYF
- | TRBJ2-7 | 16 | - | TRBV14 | TGTGCCAGCAGCCGCCACCCCGGGACGGACTACGACGAGCAGTACTTC | CASSRHPGTDYDEQYF
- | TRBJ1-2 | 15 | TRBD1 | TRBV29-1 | TGCAGCGTCGCCAACGATCCACGGGACAGCGATGGCTACACCTTC | CSVANDPRDSDGYTF
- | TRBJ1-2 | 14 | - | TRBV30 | TGTGCCTGGAGTCTTACAGGGACGTCCTATGGCTACACCTTC | CAWSLTGTSYGYTF
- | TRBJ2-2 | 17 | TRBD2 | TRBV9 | TGTGCCAGCAGTCGACTAGCGGGGGGCACGAACACCGGGGAGCTGTTTTTT | CASSRLAGGTNTGELFF
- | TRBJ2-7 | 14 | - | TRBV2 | TGTGCCAGCAGTGTTCGGGGGTTCTCCTACGAGCAGTACTTC | CASSVRGFSYEQYF
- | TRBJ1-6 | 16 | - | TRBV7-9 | TGTGCCAGCAGCTTAGGACCCCCAGGGCTGAATTCACCCCTCCACTTT | CASSLGPPGLNSPLHF
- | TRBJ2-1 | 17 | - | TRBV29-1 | TGCAGCGTACCTACCCGGGACTCCGGACGAGGGTCTATTGAGCAGTTCTTC | CSVPTRDSGRGSIEQFF
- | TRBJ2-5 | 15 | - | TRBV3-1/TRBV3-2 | TGTGCCAGCAGCCCCCACGGGGTGGGGCAAGAGACCCAGTACTTC | CASSPHGVGQETQYF
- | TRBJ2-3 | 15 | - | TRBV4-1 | TGCGCCAGCAGCCCTTCGGGACACCTCACAGATACGCAGTATTTT | CASSPSGHLTDTQYF
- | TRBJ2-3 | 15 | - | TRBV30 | TGTGCCTGGAGTGTTGGAGCGTTCGGCACAGATACGCAGTATTTT | CAWSVGAFGTDTQYF
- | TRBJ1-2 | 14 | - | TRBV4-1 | TGCGCCAGCAGCCAAGGACAGTTAGGGGATGGCTACACCTTC | CASSQGQLGDGYTF
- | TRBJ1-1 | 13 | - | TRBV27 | TGTGCCAGCAGTTTATTTCGGGACACTGAAGCTTTCTTT | CASSLFRDTEAFF
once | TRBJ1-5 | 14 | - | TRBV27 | TGTGCCAGCAGTAAAGGAGAGGGCCTAAGGCCCCAGCATTTT | CASSKGEGLRPQHF
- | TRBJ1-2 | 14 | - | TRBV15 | TGTGCCACCAGCAGAGATCGTCTACTCTATGGCTACACCTTC | CATSRDRLLYGYTF
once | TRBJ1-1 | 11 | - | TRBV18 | TGTGCCAGCTCACGACAGCTTGAAGCTTTCTTT | CASSRQLEAFF
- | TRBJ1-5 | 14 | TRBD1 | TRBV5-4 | TGTGCCAGCAGCTTACAGGGGTTAGGCCAGCCCCAGCATTTT | CASSLQGLGQPQHF
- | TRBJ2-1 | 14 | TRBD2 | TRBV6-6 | TGTGCCAGCAGTTCTCCGGGGGGGGGCAATGAGCAGTTCTTC | CASSSPGGGNEQFF
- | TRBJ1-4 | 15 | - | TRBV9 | TGTGCCAGCAGCGTCCTGACAGGAATTAATGAAAAACTGTTTTTT | CASSVLTGINEKLFF
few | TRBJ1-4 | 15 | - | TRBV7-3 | TGTGCCAGCAGTCCAAGCGGGGGCCATAATGAAAAACTGTTTTTT | CASSPSGGHNEKLFF
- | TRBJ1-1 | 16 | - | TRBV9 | TGTGCCAGCAGCCCCCGGGGGGCAGGGAGAGACACTGAAGCTTTCTTT | CASSPRGAGRDTEAFF
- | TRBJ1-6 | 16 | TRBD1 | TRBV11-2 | TGTGCCAGCAGCTTTTACGACAGGGGCTATAATTCACCCCTCCACTTT | CASSFYDRGYNSPLHF
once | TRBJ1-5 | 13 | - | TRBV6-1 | TGTGCCAGCAGTGAGACGGGGAATCAGCCCCAGCATTTT | CASSETGNQPQHF